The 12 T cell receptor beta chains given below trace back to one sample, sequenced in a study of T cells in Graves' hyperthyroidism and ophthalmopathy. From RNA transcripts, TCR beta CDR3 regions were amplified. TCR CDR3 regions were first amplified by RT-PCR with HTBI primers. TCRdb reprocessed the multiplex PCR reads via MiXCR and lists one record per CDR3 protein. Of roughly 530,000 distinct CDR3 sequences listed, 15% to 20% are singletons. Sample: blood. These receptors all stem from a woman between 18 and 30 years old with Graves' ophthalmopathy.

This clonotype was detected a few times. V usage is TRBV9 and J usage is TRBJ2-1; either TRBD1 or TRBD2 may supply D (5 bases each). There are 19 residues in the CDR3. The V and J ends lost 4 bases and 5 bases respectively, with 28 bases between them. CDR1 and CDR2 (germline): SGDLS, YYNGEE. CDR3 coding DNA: TGTGCCAGCAGCACTAGAGGGGATACCAGCATTACTAGGGACAATGAGCAGTTCTTC. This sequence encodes CASSTRGDTSITRDNEQFF.

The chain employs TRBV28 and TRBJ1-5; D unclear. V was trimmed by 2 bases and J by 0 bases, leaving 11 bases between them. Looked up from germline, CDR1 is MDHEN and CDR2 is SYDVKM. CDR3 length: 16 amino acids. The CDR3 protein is CASSLRAALSNQPQHF. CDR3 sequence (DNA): TGTGCCAGCAGTTTAAGGGCAGCCCTTAGCAATCAGCCCCAGCATTTT. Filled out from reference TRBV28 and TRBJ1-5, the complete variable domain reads DVKVTQSSRYLVKRTGEKVFLECVQDMDHENMFWYRQDPGLGLRLIYFSYDVKMKEKGDIPEGYSVSREKKERFSLILESASTNQTSMYLCASSLRAALSNQPQHFGDGTRLSIL.

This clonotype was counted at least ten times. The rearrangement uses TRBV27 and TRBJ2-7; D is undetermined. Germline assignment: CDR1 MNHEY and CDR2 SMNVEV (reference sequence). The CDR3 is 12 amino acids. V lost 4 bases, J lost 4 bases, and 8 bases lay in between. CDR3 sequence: CASSSLNYEQYF. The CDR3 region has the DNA TGTGCCAGCAGTTCCCTCAATTACGAGCAGTACTTC.

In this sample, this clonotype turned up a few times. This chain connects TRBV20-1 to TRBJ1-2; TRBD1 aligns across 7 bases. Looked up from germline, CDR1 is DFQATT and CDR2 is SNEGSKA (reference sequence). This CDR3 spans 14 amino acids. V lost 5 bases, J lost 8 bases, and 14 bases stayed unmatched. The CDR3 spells CSAEPRDREYGYTF. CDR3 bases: TGCAGTGCTGAGCCTCGAGACAGGGAATACGGCTACACCTTC.

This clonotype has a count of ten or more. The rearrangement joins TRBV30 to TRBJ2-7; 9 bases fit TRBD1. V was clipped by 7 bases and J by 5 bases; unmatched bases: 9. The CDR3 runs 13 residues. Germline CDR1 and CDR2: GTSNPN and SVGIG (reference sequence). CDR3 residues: CAYSQGAKDEQYF. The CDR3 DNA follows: TGTGCCTACTCACAGGGGGCAAAAGACGAGCAGTACTTC.

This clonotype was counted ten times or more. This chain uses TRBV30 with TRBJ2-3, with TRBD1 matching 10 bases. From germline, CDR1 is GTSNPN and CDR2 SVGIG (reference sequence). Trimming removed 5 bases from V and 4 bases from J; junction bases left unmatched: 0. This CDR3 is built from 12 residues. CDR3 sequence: CAWDRGPDTQYF. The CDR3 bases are TGTGCCTGGGACAGGGGGCCAGATACGCAGTATTTT.

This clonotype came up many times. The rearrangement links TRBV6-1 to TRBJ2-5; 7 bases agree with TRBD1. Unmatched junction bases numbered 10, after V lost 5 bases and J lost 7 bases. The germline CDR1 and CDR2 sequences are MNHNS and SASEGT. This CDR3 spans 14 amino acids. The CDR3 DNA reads TGTGCCAGCAGTACAGGGGTCGAGGTCCGGACCCAGTACTTC. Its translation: CASSTGVEVRTQYF.

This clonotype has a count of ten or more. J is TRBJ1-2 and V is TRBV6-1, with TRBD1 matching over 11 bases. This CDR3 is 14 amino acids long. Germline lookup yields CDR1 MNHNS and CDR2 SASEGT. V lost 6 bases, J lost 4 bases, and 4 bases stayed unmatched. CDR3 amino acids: CASRGTGGTYGYTF. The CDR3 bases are TGTGCCAGCAGAGGGACAGGGGGGACCTATGGCTACACCTTC.

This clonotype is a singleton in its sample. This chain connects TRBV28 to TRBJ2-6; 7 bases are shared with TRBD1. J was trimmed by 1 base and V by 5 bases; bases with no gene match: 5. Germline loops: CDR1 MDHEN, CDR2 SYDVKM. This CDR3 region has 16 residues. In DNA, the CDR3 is TGTGCCAGCAGTGAGCCACAGGGGTCTGGGGCCAACGTCCTGACTTTC. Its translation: CASSEPQGSGANVLTF.

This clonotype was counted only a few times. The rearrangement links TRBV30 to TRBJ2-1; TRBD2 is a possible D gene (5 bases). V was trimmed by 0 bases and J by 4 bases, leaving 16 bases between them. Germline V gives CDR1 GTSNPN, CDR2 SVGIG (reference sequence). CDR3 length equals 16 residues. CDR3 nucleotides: TGTGCCTGGAGTGTACTAGAACTAGTCGGGTACAATGAGCAGTTCTTC. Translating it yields CAWSVLELVGYNEQFF.

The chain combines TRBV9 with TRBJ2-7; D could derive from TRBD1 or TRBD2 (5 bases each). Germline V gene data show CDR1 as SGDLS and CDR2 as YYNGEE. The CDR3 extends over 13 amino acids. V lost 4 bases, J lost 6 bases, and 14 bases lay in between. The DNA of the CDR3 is TGTGCCAGCAGCCCTTGGGGGAGCGCCGAGCAGTACTTC. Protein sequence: CASSPWGSAEQYF.

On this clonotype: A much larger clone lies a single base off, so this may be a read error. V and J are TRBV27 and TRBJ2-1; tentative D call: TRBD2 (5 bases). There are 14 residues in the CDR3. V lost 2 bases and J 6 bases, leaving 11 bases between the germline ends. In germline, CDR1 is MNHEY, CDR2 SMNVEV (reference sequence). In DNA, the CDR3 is TGTGCCAGCAGTTTAGACGGACTTAGCAATGAGCAGTTCTTC. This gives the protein CASSLDGLSNEQFF.